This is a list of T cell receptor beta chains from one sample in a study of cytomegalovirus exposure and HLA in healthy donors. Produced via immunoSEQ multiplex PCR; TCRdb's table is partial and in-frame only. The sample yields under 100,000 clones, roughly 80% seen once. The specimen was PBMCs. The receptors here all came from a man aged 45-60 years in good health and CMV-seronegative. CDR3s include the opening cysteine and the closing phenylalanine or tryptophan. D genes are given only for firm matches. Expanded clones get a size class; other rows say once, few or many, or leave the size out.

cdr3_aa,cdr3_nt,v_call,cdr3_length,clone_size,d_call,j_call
CASSPGLPSLMNTEAFF,TGTGCCAGCTCACCAGGACTGCCTAGTCTTATGAACACTGAAGCTTTCTTT,TRBV18,17,-,-,TRBJ1-1
CASSPTGGLTNEKLFF,TGTGCCAGCAGTCCGACAGGGGGATTAACTAATGAAAAACTGTTTTTT,TRBV21-1,16,once,-,TRBJ1-4
CASSVLDRPNEKLFF,TGTGCCAGTAGTGTCCTGGACAGACCTAATGAAAAACTGTTTTTT,TRBV19,15,-,-,TRBJ1-4
CASSLRVAIKTLGYTF,TGTGCCAGCAGCCTCCGTGTCGCGATAAAAACGCTTGGCTACACCTTC,TRBV7-2,16,-,-,TRBJ1-2
CASSYGLAFSSYEQYF,TGTGCCAGCAGCTACGGACTAGCTTTCTCAAGCTACGAGCAGTACTTC,TRBV11-3,16,-,TRBD2,TRBJ2-7
CASSLRSGANVLTF,TGTGCCAGTAGTCTTCGCTCTGGGGCCAACGTCCTGACTTTC,TRBV19,14,-,-,TRBJ2-6
CASSPRWEVRYEQYF,TGTGCCAGCAGCCCCAGGTGGGAGGTTCGGTACGAGCAGTACTTC,TRBV6-4,15,-,-,TRBJ2-7
CASSVDRVGSPLHF,TGTGCCAGCAGCGTGGACAGGGTTGGGTCACCCCTCCACTTT,TRBV7-3,14,-,TRBD1,TRBJ1-6
CASREVNGGGSPLHF,TGTGCCAGCAGGGAGGTTAATGGGGGCGGGTCACCCCTCCACTTT,TRBV2,15,few,-,TRBJ1-6
CAISEGQRNQPQHF,TGTGCCATCAGTGAAGGACAACGCAATCAGCCCCAGCATTTT,TRBV10-3,14,once,-,TRBJ1-5
CASSSYSGSRDRQDQPQHF,TGTGCCAGCAGCTCCTACTCGGGTTCTCGGGACAGGCAGGATCAGCCCCAGCATTTT,TRBV13,19,-,TRBD1,TRBJ1-5
CASSYEAGGSNQPQHF,TGTGCCAGCAGTTACGAGGCGGGGGGAAGCAATCAGCCCCAGCATTTT,TRBV7-9,16,once,-,TRBJ1-5
CASRTSGTEGETQYF,TGTGCCAGCAGGACCTCCGGGACAGAAGGGGAGACCCAGTACTTC,TRBV6-5,15,-,TRBD1,TRBJ2-5
CAGGVTADYEKLFF,TGTGCCGGGGGGGTGACGGCGGATTACGAAAAACTGTTTTTT,TRBV30,14,-,-,TRBJ1-4
CASSLERGQGPYEQYF,TGTGCCAGCAGCTTAGAGAGGGGACAGGGACCCTACGAGCAGTACTTC,TRBV7-6,16,few,TRBD1,TRBJ2-7
CSSSLRSGTGDEKLFF,TGTTCCAGCAGCCTCAGGTCCGGGACAGGGGATGAAAAACTGTTTTTT,TRBV7-9,16,-,TRBD1,TRBJ1-4
CASRKSGVQETQYF,TGTGCCAGCAGGAAATCCGGGGTGCAAGAGACCCAGTACTTC,TRBV7-9,14,once,-,TRBJ2-5
CASSLDGRAKNIQYF,TGTGCCAGCAGCTTGGACGGGAGGGCCAAAAACATTCAGTACTTC,TRBV5-4,15,once,TRBD2,TRBJ2-4
CASSFPGRDTEAFF,TGTGCCAGCAGCTTTCCCGGGAGGGACACTGAAGCTTTCTTT,TRBV5-4,14,-,-,TRBJ1-1
CASSLSANYGYTF,TGTGCCAGCAGCTTATCAGCTAACTATGGCTACACCTTC,TRBV7-9,13,once,-,TRBJ1-2
CATGQGSESYTF,TGTGCCACTGGACAAGGGTCGGAGAGCTACACCTTC,TRBV2,12,-,-,TRBJ1-2
CSVASYQTLQGSGETQYF,TGCAGCGTTGCCAGCTACCAAACCTTACAGGGATCAGGAGAGACCCAGTACTTC,TRBV29-1,18,-,-,TRBJ2-5
CASSSMQQVTAFF,TGTGCCAGCAGTTCAATGCAGCAGGTCACGGCTTTCTTT,TRBV28,13,once,-,TRBJ1-1
CASSRQASTDTQYF,TGTGCCAGCAGTAGACAGGCCAGCACAGATACGCAGTATTTT,TRBV6-5,14,-,-,TRBJ2-3
CANGRADAQYF,TGTGCCAATGGGAGGGCAGATGCGCAGTATTTT,TRBV2,11,-,TRBD2,TRBJ2-3
CASNSGGTGEEKLFF,TGTGCCAGCAATTCAGGGGGGACAGGGGAGGAAAAACTGTTTTTT,TRBV28,15,once,TRBD1,TRBJ1-4
CASIYPTAGLVFF,TGTGCCAGCATCTACCCGACCGCAGGGTTGGTGTTCTTC,TRBV2,13,-,-,TRBJ2-1
CASSPRTGGGSSGANVLTF,TGTGCCAGCAGCCCCCGGACAGGGGGCGGGAGCTCTGGGGCCAACGTCCTGACTTTC,TRBV7-3,19,-,TRBD1,TRBJ2-6
CASSQGRTVQETQYF,TGCGCCAGCAGCCAAGGTCGGACAGTTCAAGAGACCCAGTACTTC,TRBV4-1,15,-,-,TRBJ2-5
CASSYRTQETQYF,TGTGCCAGCAGCTATAGAACCCAAGAGACCCAGTACTTC,TRBV7-2,13,-,-,TRBJ2-5
CASSSQGQGALRYGYTF,TGTGCCAGCAGTTCCCAGGGACAGGGGGCGCTCCGCTATGGCTACACCTTC,TRBV28,17,once,TRBD1,TRBJ1-2
CASSWGQGARDEQYF,TGCGCCAGCAGCTGGGGACAGGGGGCGCGGGACGAGCAGTACTTC,TRBV5-1,15,-,TRBD1,TRBJ2-7
CASSLVAARFF,TGTGCCAGCAGCTTGGTGGCCGCCCGGTTTTTT,TRBV5-8,11,-,-,TRBJ1-4
CASSWGQGGRNTIYF,TGTGCCAGCAGCTGGGGACAGGGGGGTAGAAACACCATATATTTT,TRBV5-5,15,-,TRBD1,TRBJ1-3
CASGSGTGFYEQYF,TGTGCCAGCGGGTCCGGGACAGGTTTCTACGAGCAGTACTTC,TRBV6-5,14,-,TRBD1,TRBJ2-7
CASSLAEGQKYF,TGTGCCAGCAGCTTAGCGGAGGGACAGAAGTACTTC,TRBV7-8,12,once,-,TRBJ2-7
CASSSPMLAGGRVTDTQYF,TGTGCCAGCAGCTCCCCTATGCTAGCGGGGGGGCGGGTCACAGATACGCAGTATTTT,TRBV7-9,19,-,TRBD2,TRBJ2-3
CASRSRDRELYGYTF,TGTGCCAGCAGGAGCCGGGACAGGGAACTCTATGGCTACACCTTC,TRBV5-6,15,-,TRBD1,TRBJ1-2
CASSHSDNEQFF,TGTGCCAGCAGCCATTCTGACAATGAGCAGTTCTTC,TRBV16,12,-,-,TRBJ2-1
CASSSNRLLSYEQYF,TGTGCCAGCAGCTCAAACAGGCTACTCTCCTACGAGCAGTACTTC,TRBV5-5,15,once,-,TRBJ2-7
CASSWTGGGSTEAFF,TGCGCCAGCAGCTGGACAGGGGGAGGGAGCACTGAAGCTTTCTTT,TRBV5-1,15,-,TRBD1,TRBJ1-1
CASTLTASTDTQYF,TGTGCCAGCACTCTGACAGCTAGCACAGATACGCAGTATTTT,TRBV6-6,14,-,-,TRBJ2-3